One sample yielded the 11 T cell receptor beta chains listed below, sequenced in a study of T cell changes during pregnancy in multiple sclerosis (dated by TCRdb to between 2018 and 2020). The method behind the library was the immunoSEQ multiplex PCR assay. Sourced from immuneACCESS, this table was stored by TCRdb with only in-frame sequences that have V and J called. A share of the clones is absent; for the studies checked, an unresolved V gene accounts for under half, and the remainder has no known explanation. The sample table contains roughly 50,000 clones; only one count was recorded for 92% of them. The ten largest clonotypes hold 0.2% to 0.3% of the sample. The specimen was CD4+ T cells from peripheral blood mononuclear cells, collected in the third trimester of pregnancy. The receptors stem from a female donor with multiple sclerosis, enrolled in a pregnancy study.

This clone has a single count. The chain combines TRBV6-1 with TRBJ2-3, with 9 positions matching TRBD2. In germline, CDR1 is MNHNS, CDR2 SASEGT. The CDR3 spans 15 residues. The V segment lost 7 bases and the J segment 6 bases; nucleotides outside the gene matches: 11. The CDR3 is CASMRPSGTADTQYF. CDR3 DNA: TGTGCCAGCATGAGGCCTAGCGGGACAGCGGATACGCAGTATTTT.

V usage is TRBV19 and J usage is TRBJ1-5; 11 positions agree with TRBD1. CDR1 and CDR2 from the germline V gene are LNHDA and SQIVND (reference sequence). After removal of 5 bases from V and 7 bases from J, the junction contained 10 bases not matched to a gene. This CDR3 contains 16 residues. The CDR3 sequence: CASSPPGQGVGQPQHF. The DNA of the CDR3 is TGTGCCAGTAGTCCTCCGGGACAGGGGGTAGGGCAGCCCCAGCATTTT.

The rearrangement uses TRBV6-1 and TRBJ1-4; D remains ambiguous. Trimming removed 4 bases from V and 10 bases from J, with 7 bases in between. The CDR3 loop spans 11 amino acids. Germline CDR1 MNHNS, CDR2 SASEGT. The CDR3 DNA sequence: TGTGCCAGCAGTGCCGGAGGAAAACTGTTTTTT. Its protein is CASSAGGKLFF.

CDR3 sequence reads: CASSALLWTSADNEQFF. The CDR3 bases are TGTGCCAGCAGTGCCCTTCTCTGGACTAGCGCGGACAATGAGCAGTTCTTC. J is TRBJ2-1 and V is TRBV2, with TRBD2 matching 9 bases. Trimming took 4 bases from V and 5 from J; bases not matched to a gene: 12. This CDR3 spans 17 amino acids. Germline CDR1 SNHLY, CDR2 FYNNEI.

The chain is built from TRBV27 and TRBJ2-7; D is perhaps TRBD1 (5 bases). This CDR3 has 14 amino acids. Deletions cut 0 bases from V and 7 bases from J, with 13 bases between. CDR1 is MNHEY, CDR2 SMNVEV, per germline (reference sequence). CDR3 region: CASSLSGRAWEQYF. In DNA, the CDR3 is TGTGCCAGCAGTTTATCGGGCAGGGCGTGGGAGCAGTACTTC.

The V call is TRBV5-4, the J call TRBJ1-6, with TRBD1 identical over 7 bases. Germline values: CDR1 SGHNT, CDR2 YYREEE (reference sequence). Germline trimming cut 4 bases from V and 2 bases from J; bases unmatched to any gene: 9. This CDR3 comprises 17 residues. The DNA for the CDR3 is TGTGCCAGCAGCCGCCGGACAGGAAGCGCCTATAATTCACCCCTCCACTTT. The encoded protein is CASSRRTGSAYNSPLHF.

The V call is TRBV6-1, the J call TRBJ2-1; the D gene is possibly TRBD2 (5 bases). The germline V and J ends were trimmed by 5 bases and 5 bases, with 16 bases remaining between them. Germline CDR1 MNHNS, CDR2 SASEGT. This CDR3 comprises 15 residues. The CDR3 DNA reads as TGTGCCAGCAGTACGAGAGAGGGCTTACACAATGAGCAGTTCTTC. Encoded protein: CASSTREGLHNEQFF.

The chain is built from TRBV2 and TRBJ2-3, with 9 bases that match TRBD2. This CDR3 is 18 amino acids long. With 3 bases clipped from V and 1 base from J, the junction kept 11 bases outside the gene matches. CDR1 and CDR2 from the germline V gene are SNHLY and FYNNEI. The CDR3 DNA reads TGTGCCAGCAGTGAGGGAGGCAGCGGGGGGCGGGGCACAGATACGCAGTATTTT. Its protein product is CASSEGGSGGRGTDTQYF.

This chain links TRBV30 with TRBJ2-3; D possibly corresponds to TRBD1 (5 bases). The CDR3 spans 12 residues. The germline V gene has CDR1 GTSNPN and CDR2 SVGIG (reference sequence). V was clipped by 8 bases and J by 0 bases, with 9 bases between them. The CDR3 loop is CAHRQSTDTQYF. CDR3 DNA sequence: TGTGCCCACCGACAGAGCACAGATACGCAGTATTTT.

The rearrangement joins TRBV28 to TRBJ1-4; 8 nucleotides agree with TRBD1. CDR3 length: 12 amino acids. Germline assignment: CDR1 MDHEN and CDR2 SYDVKM. After removal of 8 bases from V and 8 bases from J, the junction contained 4 bases not matched to a gene. CDR3 in DNA: TGTGCCAGCGGACAGGGAGGAGAAAAACTGTTTTTT. Translating gives CASGQGGEKLFF.

This clone was seen just once. This rearrangement joins TRBV7-3 to TRBJ2-1, with 9 bases lining up with TRBD2. The CDR3 totals 16 residues. Germline CDR1 reads SGHTA; CDR2 reads FQGTGA. V was pared by 2 bases and J by 3 bases, with 5 bases of the junction left unmatched. CDR3 sequence (DNA): TGTGCCAGCAGCTTATCAGGGACTAGCAACTACAATGAGCAGTTCTTC. Translation: CASSLSGTSNYNEQFF. The whole variable domain, filled in from reference TRBV7-3 and TRBJ2-1, reads GAGVSQTPSNKVTEKGKYVELRCDPISGHTALYWYRQSLGQGPEFLIYFQGTGAADDSGLPNDRFFAVRPEGSVSTLKIQRTERGDSAVYLCASSLSGTSNYNEQFFGPGTRLTVL.